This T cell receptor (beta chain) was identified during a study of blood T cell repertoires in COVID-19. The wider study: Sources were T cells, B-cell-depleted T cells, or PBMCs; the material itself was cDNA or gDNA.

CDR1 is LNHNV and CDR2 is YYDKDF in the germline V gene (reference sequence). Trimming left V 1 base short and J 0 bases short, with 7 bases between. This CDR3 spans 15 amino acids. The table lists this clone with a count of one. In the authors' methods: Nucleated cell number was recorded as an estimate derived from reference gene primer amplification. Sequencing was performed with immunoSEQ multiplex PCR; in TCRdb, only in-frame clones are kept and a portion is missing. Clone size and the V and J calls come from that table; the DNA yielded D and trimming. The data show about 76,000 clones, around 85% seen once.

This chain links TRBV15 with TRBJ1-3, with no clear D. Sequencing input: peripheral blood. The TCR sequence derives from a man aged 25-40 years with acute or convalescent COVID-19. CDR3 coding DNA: TGTGCCACCAGCAGAGTACAGAGCTCTGGAAACACCATATATTTT. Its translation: CATSRVQSSGNTIYF.